Below are 32 T cell receptor beta chains sequenced from a single sample in a study of T cell responses to AZD1222 COVID-19 vaccine. Generated by immunoSEQ multiplex PCR, the TCRdb table keeps only in-frame clones and is missing some. The table has 150,000 to 200,000 clones, about nine tenths seen once. The starting material was peripheral blood, obtained on day 0 of AZD1222 vaccination. Every receptor here comes from an adult in good health.

The chain combines TRBV3-1 (or the pseudogene TRBV3-2) with TRBJ1-5; D is perhaps TRBD1 (5 bases). The V end was cut by 3 bases, the J end by 4 bases, with 10 bases between. From germline, CDR1 is LGHDT and CDR2 YNNKEL (reference sequence). This CDR3 is built from 14 residues. CDR3 coding DNA: TGTGCCAGCAGCCACCCCGGGGGGAATCAGCCCCAGCATTTT. The encoded protein is CASSHPGGNQPQHF.

The CDR3 nucleotides read TGTGCCAGCAGCAAAGAACCGGCAGGGTGTGGCTATGGCTACACCTTC. Its protein is CASSKEPAGCGYGYTF. This chain joins TRBV21-1 and TRBJ1-2; TRBD1, the table's D call, lacks a check against the DNA. TRBV21-1 is listed as a pseudogene. The CDR3 sequence is 16 residues long.

The gene calls are TRBV9 and TRBJ1-3; D is possibly TRBD1 (6 bases). CDR1 SGDLS and CDR2 YYNGEE come from the germline V gene. Trimming removed 4 bases from V and 0 bases from J, with 14 bases in between. The CDR3 has 16 residues. CDR3 amino acids: CASSTRQALSGNTIYF. CDR3 nucleotide sequence: TGTGCCAGCAGCACCCGACAGGCCCTCTCTGGAAACACCATATATTTT. Drawing the rest from reference TRBV9 and TRBJ1-3, the complete variable domain is DSGVTQTPKHLITATGQRVTLRCSPRSGDLSVYWYQQSLDQGLQFLIQYYNGEERAKGNILERFSAQQFPDLHSELNLSSLELGDSALYFCASSTRQALSGNTIYFGEGSWLTVV.

The sample holds a few counts of this clone. V is TRBV19 and J is TRBJ2-1, with D unclear. The CDR3 spans 14 residues. V was pared by 9 bases and J by 6 bases, with 18 bases between. The germline CDR1 and CDR2 sequences are LNHDA and SQIVND (reference sequence). The CDR3 DNA sequence: TGTGCCAGCGGGCCAGAATACAATGGCAATGAGCAGTTCTTC. It codes for CASGPEYNGNEQFF. Filled out from reference TRBV19 and TRBJ2-1, the complete variable domain reads DGGITQSPKYLFRKEGQNVTLSCEQNLNHDAMYWYRQDPGQGLRLIYYSQIVNDFQKGDIAEGYSVSREKKESFPLTVTSAQKNPTAFYLCASGPEYNGNEQFFGPGTRLTVL.

The chain carries TRBV5-1 and TRBJ2-5; 10 bases match TRBD2. With 0 bases clipped from V and 4 bases from J, the junction kept 6 bases outside the gene matches. Germline CDR1 is SGHRS and CDR2 is YFSETQ. This CDR3 is built from 16 residues. CDR3 region: CASSLAVPSGGETQYF. Here the CDR3 DNA reads TGCGCCAGCAGCTTGGCTGTCCCTAGCGGGGGAGAGACCCAGTACTTC. Full variable domain (missing parts from reference TRBV5-1 and TRBJ2-5): KAGVTQTPRYLIKTRGQQVTLSCSPISGHRSVSWYQQTPGQGLQFLFEYFSETQRNKGNFPGRFSGRQFSNSRSEMNVSTLELGDSALYLCASSLAVPSGGETQYFGPGTRLLVL.

The sample holds one count of this clone. V and J are TRBV5-4 and TRBJ2-3; 8 bases agree with TRBD1. V trimming: 4 bases; J trimming: 1 base; junction bases outside the gene matches: 5. Germline CDR1 and CDR2: SGHNT and YYREEE (reference sequence). The CDR3 extends over 15 amino acids. CDR3 residues: CASSAVTGGTDTQYF. DNA of the CDR3: TGTGCCAGCAGCGCAGTGACAGGGGGCACAGATACGCAGTATTTT.

The CDR3 here is CASIWRLADHNEQFF. The DNA of the CDR3 is TGTGCCAGCATTTGGAGACTAGCGGATCACAATGAGCAGTTCTTC. The J gene is TRBJ2-1, the V gene TRBV6-5; 9 bases line up with TRBD2. From germline, CDR1 is MNHEY and CDR2 SVGAGI. The CDR3 runs 15 residues. The V gene end was trimmed by 7 bases and the J gene end by 5 bases; junction bases not matched to a gene: 9.

In DNA, the CDR3 is TGTGCCAGCAGTGAGCCCCTAGGCCGTGTGGGTGGAAACACCATATATTTT. It is translated as CASSEPLGRVGGNTIYF. This rearrangement joins TRBV2 to TRBJ1-3, with D hard to call. Germline values: CDR1 SNHLY, CDR2 FYNNEI. The CDR3 extends over 17 amino acids. V was trimmed by 3 bases and J by 3 bases, leaving 18 bases between them.

This rearrangement joins TRBV13 to TRBJ2-3; the D gene is possibly TRBD2 (5 bases). The germline gives CDR1 PRHDT, CDR2 FYEKMQ (reference sequence). Trimming took off 5 bases at V and 2 bases at J, with 14 bases between the two ends. The CDR3 has 15 residues. CDR3 coding DNA: TGTGCCAGCAGCCCGGCCCGGGGAGCCACAGATACGCAGTATTTT. Its protein is CASSPARGATDTQYF.

The count of this clone is one. The genes are TRBV2 and TRBJ2-7; TRBD2 aligns across 9 bases. Germline V gene data show CDR1 as SNHLY and CDR2 as FYNNEI. The CDR3 is 13 amino acids. The ends lost 10 bases at V and 4 bases at J; junction bases unmatched: 8. CDR3 in amino acids: CANKALAGYEQYF. CDR3 nucleotides: TGTGCCAATAAGGCGCTAGCGGGGTACGAGCAGTACTTC.

The chain joins TRBV7-2 to TRBJ2-2; tentatively, D is TRBD1 (5 bases). Trimming shortened V by 1 base and J by 7 bases, and 16 bases separated the two germline ends. The CDR3 runs to 16 residues. Germline assignment: CDR1 SGHTA and CDR2 FQGNSA. In nucleotides, the CDR3 is TGTGCCAGCAGCTTAGATCGGGCGGCAGGGTACGGGGAGCTGTTTTTT. Amino acid sequence: CASSLDRAAGYGELFF. The whole variable domain, filled in from reference TRBV7-2 and TRBJ2-2, reads GAGVSQSPSNKVTEKGKDVELRCDPISGHTALYWYRQSLGQGLEFLIYFQGNSAPDKSGLPSDRFSAERTGGSVSTLTIQRTQQEDSAVYLCASSLDRAAGYGELFFGEGSRLTVL.

V gene TRBV4-3 combines with J gene TRBJ1-3; maybe TRBD1 (5 bases). Trimming left V 7 bases short and J 4 bases short, with 17 bases between. This CDR3 region has 15 residues. CDR1 LGHNA and CDR2 YSLEER come from the germline V gene. The CDR3 sequence: CASNPSPGGGNTIYF. The CDR3 region has the DNA TGCGCCAGCAACCCCTCCCCGGGGGGGGGAAACACCATATATTTT.

The chain combines TRBV6-4 with TRBJ2-1, with D perhaps TRBD2 (6 bases). Deletions cut 0 bases from V and 8 bases from J, with 20 bases between. Germline loops: CDR1 MRHNA, CDR2 SNTAGT. This CDR3 is 17 amino acids long. The CDR3 nucleotides are TGTGCCAGCAGTGACTCGAGGCGGGAAATATCCTCTCATGAGCAGTTCTTC. Its translation is CASSDSRREISSHEQFF.

This rearrangement joins TRBV27 to TRBJ1-6, with a possible D match to TRBD1 (5 bases). Germline-derived CDR1 and CDR2 are MNHEY and SMNVEV (reference sequence). Trimming stripped 6 bases from V and 11 bases from J, with 11 bases between. The CDR3 extends over 12 amino acids. CDR3: CASREQAAPLHF. CDR3 in DNA: TGTGCCAGCAGGGAACAGGCGGCACCCCTCCACTTT.

The chain uses TRBV5-5 and TRBJ1-2; D call uncertain. Germline values: CDR1 SGHKS, CDR2 YYEKEE (reference sequence). The V and J ends lost 4 bases and 2 bases respectively, with 12 bases between them. The CDR3 is made up of 14 amino acids. In DNA, the CDR3 is TGTGCCAGCAGCCCAAGCATAGGAAACTATGGCTACACCTTC. Encoded protein: CASSPSIGNYGYTF.

The chain joins TRBV6-4 to TRBJ2-1; 10 nucleotides agree with TRBD2. Germline V CDR1 and CDR2: MRHNA, SNTAGT. The CDR3 is 15 amino acids. After removal of 3 bases from V and 6 bases from J, the junction contained 5 bases not matched to a gene. The CDR3 loop is CASSESGGAGNEQFF. The CDR3 nucleotides read TGTGCCAGCAGTGAGAGCGGGGGGGCCGGCAATGAGCAGTTCTTC.

V and J are TRBV5-5 and TRBJ2-2; D is perhaps TRBD1 (6 bases). Looked up from germline, CDR1 is SGHKS and CDR2 is YYEKEE (reference sequence). CDR3 length: 16 residues. Deletions cut 6 bases from V and 0 bases from J, with 15 bases between. The CDR3 region is CASTSLDRANTGELFF. The CDR3, as DNA: TGTGCCAGCACCTCCTTGGACAGAGCGAACACCGGGGAGCTGTTTTTT.

To note about this clone: Other DNA sequences in the sample encode the same CDR3. V and J are TRBV7-3 and TRBJ1-1, with D perhaps matching TRBD1 (5 bases). Germline values: CDR1 SGHTA, CDR2 FQGTGA. The CDR3 length is 15 residues. V shed 5 bases and J shed 1 base, with 14 bases lying between them. The CDR3: CASSPVGGRNTEAFF. The CDR3 bases are TGTGCCAGCAGCCCGGTTGGGGGGAGGAACACTGAAGCTTTCTTT.

This clone appeared a single time. The rearrangement uses TRBV7-9 and TRBJ1-4; 8 bases are shared with TRBD1. Germline lookup yields CDR1 SEHNR and CDR2 FQNEAQ (reference sequence). The CDR3 extends over 13 amino acids. The V segment lost 5 bases and the J segment 11 bases; nucleotides outside the gene matches: 7. The CDR3 DNA reads as TGTGCCAGCAGCCCCCAGGACAGGGCGAAACTGTTTTTT. The encoded protein is CASSPQDRAKLFF.

The V and J genes are TRBV2 and TRBJ1-4; the D gene is possibly TRBD1 (5 bases). Germline lookup yields CDR1 SNHLY and CDR2 FYNNEI. The CDR3 is 15 amino acids. The germline V and J ends were trimmed by 2 bases and 5 bases, with 12 bases remaining between them. CDR3 region: CASSESPGRNEKLFF. The CDR3 DNA is TGTGCCAGCAGTGAAAGTCCGGGGCGGAATGAAAAACTGTTTTTT.

The chain employs TRBV30 and TRBJ1-1; D possibly corresponds to TRBD1 (6 bases). The germline V gene has CDR1 GTSNPN and CDR2 SVGIG (reference sequence). V lost 1 base and J lost 3, with 15 bases in between. This CDR3 contains 15 residues. The CDR3 protein is CAWSETGWGYTEAFF. CDR3 DNA sequence: TGTGCCTGGAGTGAAACAGGGTGGGGGTACACTGAAGCTTTCTTT.

The V and J genes are TRBV7-8 and TRBJ1-2; TRBD1 agrees at 8 bases. Trimming cost V 4 bases and J 2 bases; bases outside gene matches: 3. Germline V gene data show CDR1 as SGHVS and CDR2 as FQNEAQ. This CDR3 is built from 14 residues. The CDR3 reads CASSSAGGNYGYTF. CDR3 DNA: TGTGCCAGCAGCTCGGCAGGGGGCAACTATGGCTACACCTTC. Variable domain in full (rest from reference TRBV7-8 and TRBJ1-2): GAGVSQSPRYKVAKRGQDVALRCDPISGHVSLFWYQQALGQGPEFLTYFQNEAQLDKSGLPSDRFFAERPEGSVSTLKIQRTQQEDSAVYLCASSSAGGNYGYTFGSGTRLTVV.

This chain connects TRBV5-4 to TRBJ1-4, with 9 bases that match TRBD1. This CDR3 has 14 residues. In germline, CDR1 is SGHNT, CDR2 YYREEE (reference sequence). V lost 3 bases, J lost 7 bases, and 4 bases stayed unmatched. The CDR3 region is CASSWTGESEKLFF. In DNA, the CDR3 is TGTGCCAGCAGCTGGACAGGGGAAAGTGAAAAACTGTTTTTT.

This chain connects TRBV7-3 to TRBJ1-1; D is uncertain. There are 13 residues in the CDR3. The germline V and J ends were trimmed by 5 bases and 5 bases, with 12 bases remaining between them. Germline-derived CDR1 and CDR2 are SGHTA and FQGTGA. Here the CDR3 reads CASSPARQTEAFF. As DNA, the CDR3 is TGTGCCAGCAGCCCGGCACGGCAAACTGAAGCTTTCTTT.

The chain has TRBV3-1 (or the pseudogene TRBV3-2) and TRBJ2-3; D is ambiguous. V gave up 0 bases and J gave up 3 bases, with 4 bases separating them. This CDR3 contains 13 residues. Germline values: CDR1 LGHDT, CDR2 YNNKEL (reference sequence). The CDR3 protein is CASSQDSTDTQYF. The CDR3, as DNA: TGTGCCAGCAGCCAAGATAGTACAGATACGCAGTATTTT.

The CDR3 nucleotides are TGTGCCAGCAGCTTAAGGTCGGGGGGAAACACCATATATTTT. Translated, it gives CASSLRSGGNTIYF. The chain links TRBV7-2 to TRBJ1-3; D call uncertain. Per germline, CDR1 SGHTA and CDR2 FQGNSA. This CDR3 has 14 residues. Trimming removed 2 bases from V and 4 bases from J, with 9 bases in between.

The CDR3 loop reads CASSYRETYEQYF. CDR3 DNA sequence: TGTGCCAGCAGTTACAGGGAAACCTACGAGCAGTACTTC. The rearrangement links TRBV6-2 or TRBV6-3 to TRBJ2-7; D not resolved. V lost 2 bases to trimming and J lost 2 bases, with 7 bases between them. Germline assignment: CDR1 MNHEY and CDR2 SVGEGT. CDR3 length: 13 residues.

This sequence joins TRBV19 and TRBJ1-1, with a possible D match to TRBD1 (6 bases). The CDR3 contains 14 residues. V gave up 1 base and J gave up 3 bases, with 9 bases separating them. Germline V CDR1 and CDR2: LNHDA, SQIVND (reference sequence). The CDR3 loop is CASSIGRGDTEAFF. The CDR3 region has the DNA TGTGCCAGTAGTATAGGTAGGGGGGACACTGAAGCTTTCTTT. The variable domain in full, with the rest retrieved from reference TRBV19 and TRBJ1-1, is DGGITQSPKYLFRKEGQNVTLSCEQNLNHDAMYWYRQDPGQGLRLIYYSQIVNDFQKGDIAEGYSVSREKKESFPLTVTSAQKNPTAFYLCASSIGRGDTEAFFGQGTRLTVV.

The V gene is TRBV2, the J gene TRBJ1-2; a weak D match, TRBD1 (5 bases). The germline V gene encodes CDR1 SNHLY and CDR2 FYNNEI. The length of the CDR3 is 13 residues. The CDR3: CASLGPGGYGYTF. In nucleotides, the CDR3 is TGTGCTTCCCTGGGGCCAGGAGGCTATGGCTACACCTTC.

This clone was recorded only once. V usage is TRBV2 and J usage is TRBJ1-2; D not resolved. Between the trimmed V and J ends, which lost 1 base and 3 bases, there was a span of 12 bases. Germline CDR1 SNHLY, CDR2 FYNNEI. CDR3 size: 15 residues. This CDR3 reads CASSEGTALYYGYTF. CDR3 DNA sequence: TGTGCCAGCAGTGAAGGGACGGCTCTGTACTATGGCTACACCTTC.

This rearrangement joins TRBV6-5 to TRBJ2-5; D uncertain. The CDR3 consists of 12 residues. CDR1 is MNHEY and CDR2 is SVGAGI in the germline V gene. V lost 6 bases and J lost 5, with 10 bases in between. The CDR3 bases are TGTGCCAGCAGACCCAATACGGAGACCCAGTACTTC. This sequence encodes CASRPNTETQYF.

The J gene is TRBJ1-1, the V gene TRBV12-5; the D is unclear. Germline V gene sequence: CDR1 LGHNT, CDR2 FRNRAP. The CDR3 is made up of 13 amino acids. V was cut by 0 bases and J by 7 bases, with 9 bases left in between. The CDR3 spells CASGLVLAHEAFF. The CDR3 region has the DNA TGTGCTAGTGGTTTGGTACTGGCACATGAAGCTTTCTTT.